A single sample gave rise to the 24 T cell receptor beta chains below, sequenced in a study of molecular identifiers for immune sequencing clone quantification. MiXCR was run by TCRdb on the PCR reads, yielding one entry per CDR3 protein. The sample has around 460,000 distinct CDR3 sequences, about a quarter seen once. Sequenced material: naive CD8+ T cells from blood, with Jurkat cell RNA spiked in. Subset in this sample: FACS-sorted CD8+CD4-CCR7+CD45RA+ naive T cells. These receptors all stem from a human donor in good health. Some libraries in this study had Jurkat cell RNA spiked in.

For this clonotype: An end of the junction does not agree with germline; a read error may underlie this. V gene TRBV5-1 combines with J gene TRBJ2-5; 9 bases are a match to TRBD1. There are 17 residues in the CDR3. Germline V gene sequence: CDR1 SGHRS, CDR2 YFSETQ. The CDR3 reads CTSSLIVGQGGQETQYF. The CDR3 DNA sequence: TGCACCAGCAGCCTAATAGTGGGACAGGGAGGCCAAGAGACCCAGTACTTC.

This clonotype was counted a single time. A read error is possible here, since a much larger clone lies one base away. The chain's CDR3 is CASSLGQEEQCF. The CDR3 DNA follows: TGTGCCAGCAGCTTAGGGCAGGAGGAGCAGTGCTTC. The chain employs TRBV13 and TRBJ2-7; possible D gene TRBD2, 5 bases. The CDR3 runs 12 residues. Germline V gene lookup returns CDR1 PRHDT and CDR2 FYEKMQ (reference sequence).

Notes on this clonotype: It may be a read error: a sequence one base away is much more abundant. The CDR3 sequence: CVSSLEDPRGTEQFF. As DNA, the CDR3 is TGTGTCAGCAGTTTAGAGGACCCCCGCGGCACTGAGCAGTTCTTC. This chain joins TRBV12-3 or TRBV12-4 and TRBJ2-1; D not certain. The CDR3 totals 15 residues.

This clonotype was seen a few times. The junction differs from germline at one of its ends, possibly a read error. V and J are TRBV11-2 and TRBJ1-1, with D uncertain. Germline V lookup: CDR1 SGHAT, CDR2 FQNNGV. This CDR3 is built from 15 residues. CDR3 sequence: CASSLEGRMNTEACF. CDR3 DNA sequence: TGTGCCAGCAGCTTAGAGGGCAGGATGAACACTGAAGCTTGCTTT.

With regard to this clonotype: A read error is possible here, since a much larger clone lies one base away. The V gene is TRBV7-2, the J gene TRBJ2-3; perhaps TRBD2 as D (5 bases). The CDR3 covers 14 residues. Germline V gene data show CDR1 as SGHTA and CDR2 as FQGNSA. In nucleotides, the CDR3 is TGTGCCAACAGCTTGGACGGGGGCACAGATACGCAGTATTTT. Translation: CANSLDGGTDTQYF.

This clonotype was detected only a few times. The chain combines TRBV7-9 with TRBJ2-1; TRBD2 aligns across 9 bases. This CDR3 is 15 amino acids long. V lost 1 base and J lost 9; bases outside the gene matches: 7. Germline V gene data show CDR1 as SEHNR and CDR2 as FQNEAQ (reference sequence). CDR3 in amino acids: CASSLGRGGALEQFF. As DNA, the CDR3 is TGTGCCAGCAGCTTAGGTCGCGGGGGGGCCCTTGAGCAGTTCTTC.

This clonotype has a handful of counts. A much larger clone lies a single base off, so this may be a read error. The V call is TRBV14, the J call TRBJ1-1; D is unresolved. The CDR3 totals 14 residues. Deletions cut 4 bases from V and 3 bases from J, with 12 bases between. Per the germline V gene, CDR1 is SGHDN and CDR2 is FVKESK. In DNA form, the CDR3 reads TGTGCCAGCAGCCGATCCGGACTTGACACTGAAGCTTTCTTT. This sequence encodes CASSRSGLDTEAFF.

A word on this clonotype: At one end the junction does not follow the germline gene, possibly because of a read error. The rearrangement links TRBV4-3 to TRBJ2-1; the D is unclear. Germline CDR1 and CDR2: LGHNA and YSLEER. CDR3 length: 15 amino acids. CDR3 sequence reads: CTSSQDYRSYNEQFF. CDR3 nucleotides: TGCACCAGCAGCCAAGATTACAGATCCTACAATGAGCAGTTCTTC.

For this clonotype: A read error may explain this, as a much larger clone is one base away. The conserved phenylalanine or tryptophan is not found at the CDR3 terminus, so this likely reflects a read error. This rearrangement joins TRBV29-1 to TRBJ2-7; TRBD2 aligns across 11 bases. Germline V lookup: CDR1 SQVTM, CDR2 ANQGSEA. V was pared by 4 bases and J by 1 base, with 3 bases of the junction left unmatched. This CDR3 spans 14 amino acids. The CDR3 is CSVAGTSGSYEQYL. DNA of the CDR3: TGCAGCGTTGCCGGGACTAGCGGTTCCTACGAGCAGTACCTC.

The V gene is TRBV7-2, the J gene TRBJ1-3; possible D gene TRBD1, 5 bases. This CDR3 contains 15 residues. V shed 5 bases and J shed 0 bases, with 11 bases lying between them. Germline V gene data show CDR1 as SGHTA and CDR2 as FQGNSA. The CDR3 nucleotides are TGTGCCAGCAGCCCCGATGGGGGCTCTGGAAACACCATATATTTT. Protein sequence: CASSPDGGSGNTIYF.

In its sample, this clonotype was seen many times. This rearrangement joins TRBV20-1 to TRBJ2-7; the match to TRBD2 covers 11 bases. CDR1 and CDR2 (germline): DFQATT, SNEGSKA (reference sequence). V dropped 2 bases and J dropped 2; count of bases not matched to a gene: 5. The CDR3 loop spans 15 amino acids. This chain's CDR3 is CSARPLAGGTYEQYF. The CDR3 nucleotides are TGCAGTGCTAGACCCCTAGCGGGAGGTACCTACGAGCAGTACTTC.

In this sample, this clonotype turned up a few times. This chain uses TRBV9 with TRBJ2-7, with 7 bases that match TRBD1. V trimming: 0 bases; J trimming: 0 bases; junction bases outside the gene matches: 3. The CDR3 length is 15 residues. Germline assignment: CDR1 SGDLS and CDR2 YYNGEE. CDR3 residues: CASSVGRDSSYEQYF. In DNA form, the CDR3 reads TGTGCCAGCAGCGTAGGCCGGGACAGCTCCTACGAGCAGTACTTC. The full variable domain, with the rest looked up from reference TRBV9 and TRBJ2-7, is DSGVTQTPKHLITATGQRVTLRCSPRSGDLSVYWYQQSLDQGLQFLIQYYNGEERAKGNILERFSAQQFPDLHSELNLSSLELGDSALYFCASSVGRDSSYEQYFGPGTRLTVT.

V gene TRBV7-9 combines with J gene TRBJ2-3; 10 positions agree with TRBD1. J was trimmed by 2 bases and V by 5 bases; bases with no gene match: 10. This CDR3 spans 17 amino acids. The germline CDR1 and CDR2 sequences are SEHNR and FQNEAQ (reference sequence). The CDR3 sequence: CASSPRTGGKSTDTQYF. CDR3 nucleotides: TGTGCCAGCAGCCCCCGGACAGGGGGGAAATCCACAGATACGCAGTATTTT.

A word on this clonotype: One end of the junction is discordant with germline, which a read error may explain. The CDR3 sequence: CASSQQGRSYERYF. The CDR3 DNA reads TGCGCCAGCAGCCAGCAGGGACGGTCCTACGAGCGGTACTTC. This chain joins TRBV4-1 and TRBJ2-7; D might be TRBD1 or TRBD2, each matching 5 bases. CDR3 length: 14 amino acids. The germline V gene has CDR1 MGHRA and CDR2 YSYEKL.

This chain connects TRBV12-3 or TRBV12-4 to TRBJ1-2, with a possible D match to TRBD1 (6 bases). The V end lost 5 bases, the J end lost 3 bases, and 13 bases lay between the germline ends. This CDR3 has 14 residues. The CDR3 reads CASSTPGTHYGYTF. CDR3 DNA sequence: TGTGCCAGCAGTACCCCCGGGACACACTATGGCTACACCTTC.

This clonotype was seen ten or more times. The rearrangement links TRBV7-9 to TRBJ2-7; 8 bases match TRBD2. Trimming took 5 bases from V and 3 from J; bases not matched to a gene: 12. This CDR3 region has 16 residues. The V gene's germline CDR1 is SEHNR and CDR2 FQNEAQ (reference sequence). CDR3 region: CASSPPGTSSYYEQYF. The DNA of the CDR3 is TGTGCCAGCAGCCCTCCCGGGACTAGTAGTTACTACGAGCAGTACTTC. Full variable domain (missing parts from reference TRBV7-9 and TRBJ2-7): DTGVSQNPRHKITKRGQNVTFRCDPISEHNRLYWYRQTLGQGPEFLTYFQNEAQLEKSRLLSDRFSAERPKGSFSTLEIQRTEQGDSAMYLCASSPPGTSSYYEQYFGPGTRLTVT.

This rearrangement joins TRBV19 to TRBJ1-6, with 9 bases aligning to TRBD1. CDR1 and CDR2 (germline): LNHDA, SQIVND (reference sequence). The CDR3 covers 17 residues. V lost 5 bases to trimming and J lost 8 bases; unmatched junction nucleotides: 13. CDR3 bases: TGTGCCAGTAGTGACTTCCCGGGACAGGGTATTGATTCACCCCTCCACTTT. The encoded protein is CASSDFPGQGIDSPLHF.

A few counts support this clonotype. The chain recombines TRBV9 with TRBJ1-1; possibly TRBD1 for D (5 bases). The CDR3 sequence is 16 residues long. Trimming shortened V by 0 bases and J by 4 bases, and 16 bases separated the two germline ends. Germline V gives CDR1 SGDLS, CDR2 YYNGEE. This CDR3 is CASSVDGSPGGTEAFF. CDR3 bases: TGTGCCAGCAGCGTAGATGGCTCCCCCGGGGGCACTGAAGCTTTCTTT.

This clonotype came up many times. The J gene is TRBJ2-6, the V gene TRBV27; 7 bases agree with TRBD1. The CDR3 extends over 18 amino acids. V shed 6 bases and J 0 bases; nucleotides not matched to a gene: 11. Per germline, CDR1 MNHEY and CDR2 SMNVEV (reference sequence). CDR3 in DNA: TGTGCCAGCAGCCCGATGGACAGGTCGCGCTCTGGGGCCAACGTCCTGACTTTC. Protein product: CASSPMDRSRSGANVLTF.

As concerns this clonotype: Sequence at one end of the junction differs from germline and may be a read error. This chain connects TRBV5-1 to TRBJ1-4; D is unresolved. The germline gives CDR1 SGHRS, CDR2 YFSETQ. This CDR3 has 16 residues. The CDR3 spells CVSSTSGWERKEKLFF. CDR3 sequence (DNA): TGCGTCAGCAGCACCAGCGGCTGGGAAAGGAAAGAAAAACTGTTTTTT.

At least ten counts were recorded for this clonotype. The chain couples TRBV7-2 to TRBJ2-7; D possibly corresponds to TRBD1 (6 bases). Deletions cut 3 bases from V and 1 base from J, with 10 bases between. Germline CDR1 SGHTA, CDR2 FQGNSA. The length of the CDR3 is 14 residues. This CDR3 is CASSLPDRSYEQYF. The CDR3 DNA reads as TGTGCCAGCAGCTTGCCGGACAGATCCTACGAGCAGTACTTC.

Note on this clonotype: An end of the junction differs from the germline gene, which may be a read error. The chain couples TRBV4-3 to TRBJ1-3, with a possible D match to TRBD1 (6 bases). The germline V gene has CDR1 LGHNA and CDR2 YSLEER. This CDR3 contains 17 residues. CDR3 DNA sequence: TGCGCCAGCAGCCAGCTCAGGGGCCCTGTCTCTGGAGACACCATATATTTT. Translated: CASSQLRGPVSGDTIYF.

The V and J genes are TRBV7-9 and TRBJ2-1, with D possibly TRBD1 on 6 matching bases. Germline V CDR1 and CDR2: SEHNR, FQNEAQ (reference sequence). V was shortened by 5 bases and J by 0 bases, with 14 bases between the two germline ends. The CDR3 sequence is 16 residues long. CDR3 nucleotides: TGTGCCAGCAGCAACCGGGACACGAGCTCCTACAATGAGCAGTTCTTC. Its protein is CASSNRDTSSYNEQFF.

Regarding this clonotype: Given a much more abundant clone one base away, this may be a read error. The chain has TRBV6-2 or TRBV6-3 and TRBJ1-1; D is perhaps TRBD1 (5 bases). There are 16 residues in the CDR3. The V end lost 8 bases, the J end lost 0 bases, and 19 bases lay between the germline ends. Germline V gene lookup returns CDR1 MNHEY and CDR2 SVGEGT. CDR3 residues: CASAPRWGSMNTEAFF. CDR3 nucleotide sequence: TGTGCCAGCGCCCCCCGATGGGGGAGCATGAACACTGAAGCTTTCTTT.